This T cell receptor (beta chain) was recorded in a study of cytomegalovirus exposure and HLA in healthy donors. Notes on the study in general: Most sequenced TCRs were rare (though some public TCRs occurred in many donors).

Deletions cut 0 bases from V and 7 bases from J, with 10 bases between. CDR1 MNHNY and CDR2 SVGAGI come from the germline V gene (reference sequence). The CDR3 is 13 amino acids. Comment on this clone: Antigen: not known.

Every donor was a healthy person donating bone marrow. Primers: 60 Vbeta forward and 13 Jbeta reverse. Using immunoSEQ multiplex PCR, the repertoire was profiled, and TCRdb retains in-frame clones only, with some absent. This table has approximately 170,000 clones, 65% to 85% appearing once. The origin of this receptor is a boy aged 2-15 years in good health and CMV-seronegative. Sequencing was done on a sample of PBMCs. The V gene is TRBV6-6, the J gene TRBJ2-7; D gene unclear. In DNA, the CDR3 is TGTGCCAGCAGTTACTCCTCGCCCACTGAGCAGTACTTC. It specifies CASSYSSPTEQYF.